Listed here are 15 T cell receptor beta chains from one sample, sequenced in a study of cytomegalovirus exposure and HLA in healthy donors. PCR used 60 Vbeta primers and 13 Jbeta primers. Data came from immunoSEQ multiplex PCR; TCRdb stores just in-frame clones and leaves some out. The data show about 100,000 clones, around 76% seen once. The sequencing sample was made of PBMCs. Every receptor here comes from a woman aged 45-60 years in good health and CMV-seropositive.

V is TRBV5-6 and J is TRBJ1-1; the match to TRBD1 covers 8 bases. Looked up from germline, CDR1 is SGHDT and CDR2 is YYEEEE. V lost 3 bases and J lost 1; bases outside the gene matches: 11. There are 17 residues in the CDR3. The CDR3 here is CASSSQTGEDSNTEAFF. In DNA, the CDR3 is TGTGCCAGCAGCTCCCAGACAGGGGAGGACTCGAACACTGAAGCTTTCTTT.

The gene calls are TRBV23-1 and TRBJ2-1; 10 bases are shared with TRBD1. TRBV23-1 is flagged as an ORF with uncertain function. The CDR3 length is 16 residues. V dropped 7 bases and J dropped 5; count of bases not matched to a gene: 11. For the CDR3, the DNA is TGCGCCAGCATCGGGACAGGGGTCACCGCACACAATGAGCAGTTCTTC. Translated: CASIGTGVTAHNEQFF.

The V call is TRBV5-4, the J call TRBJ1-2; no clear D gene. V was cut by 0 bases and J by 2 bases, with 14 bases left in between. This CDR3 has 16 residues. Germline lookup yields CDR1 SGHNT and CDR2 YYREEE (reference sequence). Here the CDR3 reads CASSLGDWRENYGYTF. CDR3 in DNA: TGTGCCAGCAGCTTGGGCGATTGGCGGGAGAACTATGGCTACACCTTC.

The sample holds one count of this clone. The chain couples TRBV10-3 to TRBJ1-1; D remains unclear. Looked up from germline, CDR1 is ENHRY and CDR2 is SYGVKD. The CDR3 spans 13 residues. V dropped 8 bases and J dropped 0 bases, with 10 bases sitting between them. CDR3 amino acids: CAIGEGMNTEAFF. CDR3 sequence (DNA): TGTGCCATCGGAGAGGGCATGAACACTGAAGCTTTCTTT.

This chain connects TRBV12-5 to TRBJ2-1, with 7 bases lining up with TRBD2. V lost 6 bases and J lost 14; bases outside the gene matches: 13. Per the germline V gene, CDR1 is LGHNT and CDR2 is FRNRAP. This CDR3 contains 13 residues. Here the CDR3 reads CASGPGLVVQKFF. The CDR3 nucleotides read TGTGCTAGTGGCCCTGGACTAGTCGTTCAAAAGTTCTTC.

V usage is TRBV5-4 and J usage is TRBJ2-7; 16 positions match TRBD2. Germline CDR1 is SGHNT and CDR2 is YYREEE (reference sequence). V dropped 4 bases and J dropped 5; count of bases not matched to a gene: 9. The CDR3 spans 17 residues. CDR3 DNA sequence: TGTGCCAGCAGCCTCGGGACTAGCGGGGGGGCCGACAACGAGCAGTACTTC. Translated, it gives CASSLGTSGGADNEQYF.

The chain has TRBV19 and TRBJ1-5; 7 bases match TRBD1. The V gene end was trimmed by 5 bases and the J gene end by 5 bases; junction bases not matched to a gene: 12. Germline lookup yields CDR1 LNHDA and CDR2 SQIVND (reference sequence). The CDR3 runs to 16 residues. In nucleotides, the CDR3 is TGTGCCAGTAGTTCTGGACAGGAGGGGTGGCATCAGCCCCAGCATTTT. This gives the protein CASSSGQEGWHQPQHF.

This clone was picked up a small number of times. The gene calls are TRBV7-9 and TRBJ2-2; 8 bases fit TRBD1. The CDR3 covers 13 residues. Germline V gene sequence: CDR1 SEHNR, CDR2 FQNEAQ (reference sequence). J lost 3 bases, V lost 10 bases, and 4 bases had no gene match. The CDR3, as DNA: TGTGCCAAACTACAGGGGGACACCGGGGAGCTGTTTTTT. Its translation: CAKLQGDTGELFF.

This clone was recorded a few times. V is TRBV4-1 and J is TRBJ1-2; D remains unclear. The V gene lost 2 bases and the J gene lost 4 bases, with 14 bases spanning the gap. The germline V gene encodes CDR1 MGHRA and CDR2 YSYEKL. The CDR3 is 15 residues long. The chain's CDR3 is CASSQKAGGVYGYTF. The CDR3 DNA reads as TGCGCCAGCAGCCAAAAAGCGGGCGGGGTCTATGGCTACACCTTC.

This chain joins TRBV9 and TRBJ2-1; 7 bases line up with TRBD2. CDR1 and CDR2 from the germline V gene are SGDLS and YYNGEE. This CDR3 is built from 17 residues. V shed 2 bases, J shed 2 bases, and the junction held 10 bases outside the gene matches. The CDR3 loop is CASSVTFSGGAYNEQFF. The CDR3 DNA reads TGTGCCAGCAGCGTCACTTTTTCGGGGGGAGCCTACAATGAGCAGTTCTTC.

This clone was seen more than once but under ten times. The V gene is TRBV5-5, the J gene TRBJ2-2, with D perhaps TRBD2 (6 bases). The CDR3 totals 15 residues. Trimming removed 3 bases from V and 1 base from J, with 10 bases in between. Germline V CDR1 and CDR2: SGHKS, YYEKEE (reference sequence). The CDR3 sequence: CASSSLGGNTGELFF. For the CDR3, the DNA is TGTGCCAGCAGCTCGTTGGGGGGGAACACCGGGGAGCTGTTTTTT.

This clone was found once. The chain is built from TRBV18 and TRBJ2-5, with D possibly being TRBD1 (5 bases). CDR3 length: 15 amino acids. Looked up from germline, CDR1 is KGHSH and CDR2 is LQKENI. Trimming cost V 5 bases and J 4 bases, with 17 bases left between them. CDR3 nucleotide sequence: TGTGCCAGCTCAGGCCCAGGGTCGAGAGGAGAGACCCAGTACTTC. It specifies CASSGPGSRGETQYF.

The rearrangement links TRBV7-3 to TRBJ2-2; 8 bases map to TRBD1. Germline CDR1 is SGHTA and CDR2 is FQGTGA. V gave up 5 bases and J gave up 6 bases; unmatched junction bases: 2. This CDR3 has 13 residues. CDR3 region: CASSPTGAGELFF. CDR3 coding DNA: TGTGCCAGCAGCCCGACAGGGGCCGGGGAGCTGTTTTTT.

In nucleotides, the CDR3 is TGTGCCAGTAGGGGTGTGGGGTCTGGAAACACCATATATTTT. Amino acid sequence: CASRGVGSGNTIYF. The chain combines TRBV10-3 with TRBJ1-3; D perhaps matches TRBD1 (5 bases). This CDR3 contains 14 residues. Germline V gene data show CDR1 as ENHRY and CDR2 as SYGVKD. V gave up 10 bases and J gave up 1 base, with 14 bases separating them.

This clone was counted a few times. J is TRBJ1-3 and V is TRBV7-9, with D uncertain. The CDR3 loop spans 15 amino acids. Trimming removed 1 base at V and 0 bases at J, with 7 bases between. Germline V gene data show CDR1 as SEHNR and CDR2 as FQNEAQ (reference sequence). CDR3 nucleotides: TGTGCCAGCAGCTTAGACTCCCGCTCTGGAAACACCATATATTTT. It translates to CASSLDSRSGNTIYF.